Shown below are 11 T cell receptor beta chains from a single sample sequenced in a study of identical twins (dated by TCRdb to the mid-2010s). The method was 5' RACE. TCRdb names Illumina HiSeq 2000 as the instrument used. TCRdb handled the public reads itself, with Q25 trimming in fastp and clone calling in MiXCR, and kept productive beta chains. CDR3 protein sequences are deduplicated, and each keeps its most common genes and DNA. In all, the sample holds just under 550,000 distinct CDR3 sequences, and around 15% of those were seen once. The ten largest account for roughly 0.4% of the sample. This sample also belongs to another study, concerning yellow fever vaccine responses in identical twins.

The sequenced sample was CD4+ T cells sorted from blood. These receptors all stem from a woman aged 18-35 years in good health.

This chain joins TRBV10-3 and TRBJ2-1, with 9 bases matching TRBD2. The V gene's germline CDR1 is ENHRY and CDR2 SYGVKD. There are 16 residues in the CDR3. V shed 8 bases, J shed 3 bases, and the junction held 11 bases outside the gene matches. The DNA of the CDR3 is TGTGCCATCCGGAGGGCAAGTAGCGGGGGCTACAATGAGCAGTTCTTC. Translated, it gives CAIRRASSGGYNEQFF.

The table lists this clonotype with many counts. This rearrangement joins TRBV3-1 to TRBJ1-3; D unresolved. CDR1 LGHDT and CDR2 YNNKEL come from the germline V gene (reference sequence). The CDR3 contains 16 residues. V was trimmed by 0 bases and J by 0 bases, leaving 9 bases between them. CDR3 sequence: CASSQDSGSSGNTIYF. The CDR3 nucleotides are TGTGCCAGCAGCCAAGATTCGGGCAGCTCTGGAAACACCATATATTTT.

This clonotype was observed a few times. The chain employs TRBV9 and TRBJ2-2; no reliable D call. The V gene lost 0 bases and the J gene lost 8 bases, with 20 bases spanning the gap. The CDR3 sequence is 17 residues long. The germline V gene encodes CDR1 SGDLS and CDR2 YYNGEE. The CDR3 DNA reads as TGTGCCAGCAGCGTAGTAAGCTCCATGTTTGTTACTGGGGAGCTGTTTTTT. Amino acids: CASSVVSSMFVTGELFF. Filled out from reference TRBV9 and TRBJ2-2, the complete variable domain reads DSGVTQTPKHLITATGQRVTLRCSPRSGDLSVYWYQQSLDQGLQFLIQYYNGEERAKGNILERFSAQQFPDLHSELNLSSLELGDSALYFCASSVVSSMFVTGELFFGEGSRLTVL.

The chain employs TRBV20-1 and TRBJ2-3, with 10 bases lining up with TRBD2. Trimming cost V 6 bases and J 4 bases; bases outside gene matches: 10. The germline gives CDR1 DFQATT, CDR2 SNEGSKA (reference sequence). The CDR3 loop spans 15 amino acids. The CDR3 loop reads CSALQRGGISDTQYF. CDR3 in DNA: TGCAGTGCCCTACAGCGGGGGGGCATATCAGATACGCAGTATTTT.

The rearrangement joins TRBV15 to TRBJ2-2, with D possibly called TRBD1 or TRBD2 (5 bases each). V was pared by 0 bases and J by 4 bases, with 9 bases between. Germline-derived CDR1 and CDR2 are LNHNV and YYDKDF (reference sequence). The CDR3 runs 15 residues. CDR3 region: CATSRDGARTGELFF. CDR3 in DNA: TGTGCCACCAGCAGAGACGGGGCTCGCACCGGGGAGCTGTTTTTT.

This chain connects TRBV7-2 to TRBJ2-2; D is uncertain. The length of the CDR3 is 15 residues. Germline lookup yields CDR1 SGHTA and CDR2 FQGNSA. The V gene lost 1 base and the J gene lost 4 bases, with 10 bases spanning the gap. This chain's CDR3 is CASSLVVASTGELFF. Here the CDR3 DNA reads TGTGCCAGCAGCTTAGTCGTCGCGAGCACCGGGGAGCTGTTTTTT.

This clonotype has only a few counts. V and J are TRBV20-1 and TRBJ2-2; 9 bases agree with TRBD1. The V gene's germline CDR1 is DFQATT and CDR2 SNEGSKA (reference sequence). Losses at the gene ends were 6 bases for V and 0 bases for J; bases not matched to a gene: 5. The CDR3 runs 15 residues. CDR3 DNA: TGCAGTGCCCCGGGACAGGGAACGAACACCGGGGAGCTGTTTTTT. It yields the protein CSAPGQGTNTGELFF.

Only a few counts were recorded for this clonotype. The CDR3 protein is CAISGSGAYYEQYV. The CDR3 DNA reads as TGTGCCATCAGTGGGAGCGGGGCTTACTACGAGCAGTACGTC. The J gene is TRBJ2-7, the V gene TRBV10-3, with 7 bases lining up with TRBD2. V shed 4 bases, J shed 3 bases, and the junction held 6 bases outside the gene matches. This CDR3 has 14 residues. Germline V gives CDR1 ENHRY, CDR2 SYGVKD.

This chain links TRBV28 with TRBJ2-7, with 9 bases lining up with TRBD2. The CDR3 runs to 14 residues. V dropped 5 bases and J dropped 1; count of bases not matched to a gene: 3. Germline V gene lookup returns CDR1 MDHEN and CDR2 SYDVKM. CDR3: CASSISGRSYEQYF. The CDR3 bases are TGTGCCAGCAGTATTAGCGGGAGATCCTACGAGCAGTACTTC.

V gene TRBV24-1 combines with J gene TRBJ1-1; TRBD1 might be the D (5 bases). Per the germline V gene, CDR1 is KGHDR and CDR2 is SFDVKD. This CDR3 is 13 amino acids long. Trimming stripped 4 bases from V and 6 bases from J, with 11 bases between. CDR3 sequence reads: CATSERRGAEAFF. The CDR3 region has the DNA TGTGCCACCAGTGAACGGCGGGGGGCTGAAGCTTTCTTT.

This clonotype was recorded a few times. The chain joins TRBV15 to TRBJ1-1; 10 bases are a match to TRBD1. Per the germline V gene, CDR1 is LNHNV and CDR2 is YYDKDF (reference sequence). This CDR3 comprises 14 residues. The trim removed 8 bases at V and 3 bases at J, leaving 6 bases unmatched. DNA of the CDR3: TGTGCCACCCAAATGGACAGGGGGTACACTGAAGCTTTCTTT. Translation gives CATQMDRGYTEAFF.